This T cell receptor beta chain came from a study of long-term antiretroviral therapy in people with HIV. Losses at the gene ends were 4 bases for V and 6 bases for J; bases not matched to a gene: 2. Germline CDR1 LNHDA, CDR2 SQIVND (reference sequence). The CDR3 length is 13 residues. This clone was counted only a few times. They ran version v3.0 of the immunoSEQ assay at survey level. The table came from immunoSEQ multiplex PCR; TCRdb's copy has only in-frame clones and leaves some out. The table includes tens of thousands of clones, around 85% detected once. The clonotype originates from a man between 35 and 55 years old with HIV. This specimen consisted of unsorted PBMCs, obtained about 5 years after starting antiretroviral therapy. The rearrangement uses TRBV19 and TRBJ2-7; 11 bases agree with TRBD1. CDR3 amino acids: CASSTGTGGEQYF. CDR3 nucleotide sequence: TGTGCCAGTAGTACCGGGACAGGGGGCGAGCAGTACTTC.